This T cell receptor (beta chain) was obtained from a study of identical twins' blood T cells. MiXCR, run by TCRdb on the 5' RACE reads, gives a single entry per CDR3 protein. The sample holds about 370,000 distinct CDR3 sequences, roughly 31% seen once. The CDR3 is made up of 15 amino acids. From germline, CDR1 is SGHNT and CDR2 YYREEE (reference sequence). V shed 4 bases and J shed 2 bases, with 16 bases lying between them. This rearrangement joins TRBV5-4 to TRBJ2-7, with TRBD1 as a possible D gene (5 bases). What was sequenced was PBMCs. The clonotype comes from a woman aged 18 to 49 in good health. CDR3 in DNA: TGTGCCAGCAGCGATTTTCCCGCGGACACCTACGAGCAGTACTTC. This sequence encodes CASSDFPADTYEQYF. Drawing the rest from reference TRBV5-4 and TRBJ2-7, the complete variable domain is ETGVTQSPTHLIKTRGQQVTLRCSSQSGHNTVSWYQQALGQGPQFIFQYYREEENGRGNFPPRFSGLQFPNYSSELNVNALELDDSALYLCASSDFPADTYEQYFGPGTRLTVT.